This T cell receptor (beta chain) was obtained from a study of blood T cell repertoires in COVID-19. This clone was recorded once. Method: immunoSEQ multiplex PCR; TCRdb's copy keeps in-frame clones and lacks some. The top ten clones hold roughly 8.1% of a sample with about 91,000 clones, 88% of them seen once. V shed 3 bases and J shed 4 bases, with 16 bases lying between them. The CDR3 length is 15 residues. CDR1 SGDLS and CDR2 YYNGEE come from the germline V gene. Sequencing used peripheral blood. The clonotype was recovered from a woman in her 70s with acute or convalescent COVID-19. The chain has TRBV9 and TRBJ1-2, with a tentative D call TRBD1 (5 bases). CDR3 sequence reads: CASSAPGQGRYGYTF. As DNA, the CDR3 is TGTGCCAGCAGCGCACCCGGGCAGGGCCGCTATGGCTACACCTTC.